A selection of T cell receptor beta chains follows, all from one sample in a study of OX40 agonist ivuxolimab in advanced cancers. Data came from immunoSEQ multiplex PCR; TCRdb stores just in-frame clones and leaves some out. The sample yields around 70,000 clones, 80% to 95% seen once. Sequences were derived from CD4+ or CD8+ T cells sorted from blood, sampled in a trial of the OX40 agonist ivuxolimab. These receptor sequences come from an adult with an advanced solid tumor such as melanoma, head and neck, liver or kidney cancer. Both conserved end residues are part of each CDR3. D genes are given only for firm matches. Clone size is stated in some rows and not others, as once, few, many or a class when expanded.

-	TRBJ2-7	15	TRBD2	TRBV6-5	TGTGCCAGCGCTGGAGTAGCGGGGGGTCACTACGAGCAGTACTTC	CASAGVAGGHYEQYF
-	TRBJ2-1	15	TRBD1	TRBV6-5	TGTGCCAGCAGTTTCGGACAGGTCACCTACAATGAGCAGTTCTTC	CASSFGQVTYNEQFF
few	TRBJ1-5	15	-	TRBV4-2	TGTGCCAGCAGCCAAGATCGGGACAACTATCAGCCCCAGCATTTT	CASSQDRDNYQPQHF
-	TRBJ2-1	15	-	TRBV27	TGTGCCAGCAGTTTAGGCGGGGGCTACTACAATGAGCAGTTCTTC	CASSLGGGYYNEQFF
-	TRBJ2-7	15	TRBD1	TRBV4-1	TGCGCCAGCAGCCAAGATTGGGGACAGAACTACGAGCAGTACTTC	CASSQDWGQNYEQYF
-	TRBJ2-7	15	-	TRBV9	TGTGCCAGCAGCAATGGACAGGGAGGGACCTACGAGCAGTACTTC	CASSNGQGGTYEQYF
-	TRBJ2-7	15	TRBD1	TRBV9	TGTGCCAGCAGCGTATCCGGGACAGGGACCTACGAGCAGTACTTC	CASSVSGTGTYEQYF
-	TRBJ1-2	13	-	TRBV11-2	TGTGCCAGCAGCTTCGGGACTAGCTATGGCTACACCTTC	CASSFGTSYGYTF
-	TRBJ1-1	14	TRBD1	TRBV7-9	TGTGGGGCTGAGACAGGGACGAGGGACACTGAAGCTTTCTTT	CGAETGTRDTEAFF
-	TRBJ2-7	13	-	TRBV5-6	TGTGCCAGCAGTTCGACAGGCGTCTTAGAGCAGTACTTC	CASSSTGVLEQYF
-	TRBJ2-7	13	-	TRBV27	TGTGCCAGCAGTTTCGGGACACAATACGAGCAGTACTTC	CASSFGTQYEQYF
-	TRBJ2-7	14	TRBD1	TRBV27	TGTGCCAGCAGTCTCGGGACAGGTGCCTACGAGCAGTACTTC	CASSLGTGAYEQYF
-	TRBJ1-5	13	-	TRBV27	TGTGCCAGCAGTTTATCGTTGGGCCAGCCCCAGCATTTT	CASSLSLGQPQHF
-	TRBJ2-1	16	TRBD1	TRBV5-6	TGTGCCAGCAGGGGAGGGACAGGGTTTGAGTTCAATGAGCAGTTCTTC	CASRGGTGFEFNEQFF
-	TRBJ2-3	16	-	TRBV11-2	TGTGCCAGCAGCTTAGTCTCATGGGGCTTTCCAGATACGCAGTATTTT	CASSLVSWGFPDTQYF
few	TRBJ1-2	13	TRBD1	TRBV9	TGTGCCAGCAGCACAGGGGGGGCCTATGGCTACACCTTC	CASSTGGAYGYTF
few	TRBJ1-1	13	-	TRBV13	TGTGCCAGCAGCCCCCCGCGATCCACTGAAGCTTTCTTT	CASSPPRSTEAFF
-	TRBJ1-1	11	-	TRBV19	TGTGCCAGTACCACAGGGTTCGTAGCTTTCTTT	CASTTGFVAFF
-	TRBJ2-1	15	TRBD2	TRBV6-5	TGTGCCAGCAGTTACTCGATACAGCCTCCGGGAGGGCAGTTCTTC	CASSYSIQPPGGQFF
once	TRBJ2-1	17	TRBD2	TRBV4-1	TGCGCCAGCAGCCAAACAAGACTAGCGGGAAAAGACAATGAGCAGTTCTTC	CASSQTRLAGKDNEQFF
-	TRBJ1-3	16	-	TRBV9	TGTGCCAGCAGCGATAACAAGGAAGCCCCTGGAAACACCATATATTTT	CASSDNKEAPGNTIYF
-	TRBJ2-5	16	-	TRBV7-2	TGTGCCAGCAGCTTTATCCCCCCCGGGGGCGGAGAGACCCAGTACTTC	CASSFIPPGGGETQYF